This TCR beta chain was sequenced for a study of OX40 agonist ivuxolimab in advanced cancers. About the research overall: Prior checkpoint blockade (anti-PD-1, anti-PD-L1 or anti-CTLA-4) was permitted; 35% to 50% had it.

Germline V gene sequence: CDR1 ENHRY, CDR2 SYGVKD. The CDR3 spans 16 residues. V gave up 3 bases and J gave up 3 bases, with 17 bases separating them. Sequencing used immunoSEQ multiplex PCR; TCRdb keeps in-frame clones, though not all of them. The sample lists 75,000 to 80,000 clones; around nine tenths were seen once. This chain joins TRBV10-3 and TRBJ1-2; perhaps TRBD1 as D (5 bases). The sample consisted of CD4+ or CD8+ T cells sorted from blood, taken in a trial of the OX40 agonist ivuxolimab. This sequence was found in an adult with an advanced solid tumor such as melanoma, head and neck, liver or kidney cancer. This CDR3 reads CAISDVPLSGDYGYTF. The CDR3 nucleotides are TGTGCCATCAGTGACGTACCCCTTTCGGGGGACTATGGCTACACCTTC.